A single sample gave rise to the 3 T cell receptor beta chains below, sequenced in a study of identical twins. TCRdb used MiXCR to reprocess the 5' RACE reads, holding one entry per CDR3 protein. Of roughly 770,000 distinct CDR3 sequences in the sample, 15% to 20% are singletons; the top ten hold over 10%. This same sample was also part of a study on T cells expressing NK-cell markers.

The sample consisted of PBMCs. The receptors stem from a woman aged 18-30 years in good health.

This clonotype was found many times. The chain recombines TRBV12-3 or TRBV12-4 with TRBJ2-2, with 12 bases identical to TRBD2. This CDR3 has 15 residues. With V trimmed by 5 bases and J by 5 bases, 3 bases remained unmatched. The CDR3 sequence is CASSPGTSGTGELFF. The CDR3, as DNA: TGTGCCAGCAGTCCCGGGACTAGCGGGACCGGGGAGCTGTTTTTT.

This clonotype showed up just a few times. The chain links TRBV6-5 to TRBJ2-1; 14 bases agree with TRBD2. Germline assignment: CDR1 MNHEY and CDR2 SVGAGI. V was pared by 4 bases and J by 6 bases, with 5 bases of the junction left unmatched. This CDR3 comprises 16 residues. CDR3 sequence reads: CASSSVTSGRGNEQFF. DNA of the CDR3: TGTGCCAGCAGTTCCGTGACTAGCGGGAGGGGCAATGAGCAGTTCTTC.

CDR3 in DNA: TGCAGTGCTAGAGATCAGGGGGCGGGTACTGAAGCTTTCTTT. It yields the protein CSARDQGAGTEAFF. V is TRBV20-1 and J is TRBJ1-1, with 8 nucleotides matching TRBD1. After removal of 0 bases from V and 5 bases from J, the junction contained 5 bases not matched to a gene. CDR1 is DFQATT and CDR2 is SNEGSKA in the germline V gene (reference sequence). This CDR3 is 14 amino acids long.